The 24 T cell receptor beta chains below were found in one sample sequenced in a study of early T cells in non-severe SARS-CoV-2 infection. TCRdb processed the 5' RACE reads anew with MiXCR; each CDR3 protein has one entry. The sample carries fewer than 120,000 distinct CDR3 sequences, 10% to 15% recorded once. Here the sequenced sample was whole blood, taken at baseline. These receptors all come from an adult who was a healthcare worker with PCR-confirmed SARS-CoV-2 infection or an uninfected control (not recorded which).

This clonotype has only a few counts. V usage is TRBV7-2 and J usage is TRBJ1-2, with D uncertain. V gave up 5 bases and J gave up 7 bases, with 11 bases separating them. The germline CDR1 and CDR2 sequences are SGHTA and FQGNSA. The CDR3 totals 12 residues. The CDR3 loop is CASSAESVGYTF. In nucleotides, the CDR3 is TGTGCCAGCAGCGCCGAGTCCGTTGGCTACACCTTC.

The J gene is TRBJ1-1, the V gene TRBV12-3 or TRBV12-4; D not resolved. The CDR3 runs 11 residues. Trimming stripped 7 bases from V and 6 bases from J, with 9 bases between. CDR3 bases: TGTGCCAGCATCGTGGGTCCTGAAGCTTTCTTT. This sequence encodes CASIVGPEAFF.

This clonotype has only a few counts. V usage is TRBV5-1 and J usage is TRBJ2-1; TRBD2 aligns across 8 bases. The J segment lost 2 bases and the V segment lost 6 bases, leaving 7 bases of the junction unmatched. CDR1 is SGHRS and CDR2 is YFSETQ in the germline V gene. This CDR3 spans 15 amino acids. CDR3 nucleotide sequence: TGCGCCAGCACCCCAACTAGCGGAGCCTACAATGAGCAGTTCTTC. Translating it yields CASTPTSGAYNEQFF.

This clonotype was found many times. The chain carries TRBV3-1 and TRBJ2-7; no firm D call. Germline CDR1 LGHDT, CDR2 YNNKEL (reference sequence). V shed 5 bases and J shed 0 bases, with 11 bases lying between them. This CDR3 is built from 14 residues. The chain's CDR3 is CASSSRESSYEQYF. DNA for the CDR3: TGTGCCAGCAGCTCACGAGAGAGCTCCTACGAGCAGTACTTC.

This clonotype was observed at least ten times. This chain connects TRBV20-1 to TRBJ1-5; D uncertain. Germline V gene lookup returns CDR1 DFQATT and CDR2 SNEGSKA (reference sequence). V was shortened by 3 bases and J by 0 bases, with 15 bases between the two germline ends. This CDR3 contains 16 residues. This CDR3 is CSASPPAQLSNQPQHF. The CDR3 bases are TGCAGTGCTAGCCCACCGGCTCAGCTTAGCAATCAGCCCCAGCATTTT.

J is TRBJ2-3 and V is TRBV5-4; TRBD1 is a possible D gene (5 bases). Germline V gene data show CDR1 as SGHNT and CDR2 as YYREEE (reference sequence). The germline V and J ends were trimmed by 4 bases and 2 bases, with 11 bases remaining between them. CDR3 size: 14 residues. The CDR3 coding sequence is TGTGCCAGCAGCAAGGACATCTTCACAGATACGCAGTATTTT. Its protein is CASSKDIFTDTQYF.

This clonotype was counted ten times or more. Here the CDR3 DNA reads TGTGCCAGCTCACCTGTGGGGCAGATCAGCCGAGGGAATTATGGCTACACCTTC. Amino acids: CASSPVGQISRGNYGYTF. The gene calls are TRBV18 and TRBJ1-2; weak D call: TRBD1 (5 bases). Trimming left V 3 bases short and J 5 bases short, with 25 bases between. CDR1 and CDR2 (germline): KGHSH, LQKENI. This CDR3 contains 18 residues.

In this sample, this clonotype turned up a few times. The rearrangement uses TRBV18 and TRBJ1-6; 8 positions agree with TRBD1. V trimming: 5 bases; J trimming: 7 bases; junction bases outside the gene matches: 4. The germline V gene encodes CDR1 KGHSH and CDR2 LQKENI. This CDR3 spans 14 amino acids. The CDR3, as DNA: TGTGCCAGCTCAGCGGACAGGGTGAATTCACCCCTCCACTTT. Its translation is CASSADRVNSPLHF.

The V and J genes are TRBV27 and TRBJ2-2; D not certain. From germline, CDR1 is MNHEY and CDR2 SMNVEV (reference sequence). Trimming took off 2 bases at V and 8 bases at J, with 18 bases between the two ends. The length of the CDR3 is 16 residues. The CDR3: CASSLLQAHRSGELFF. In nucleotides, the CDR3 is TGTGCCAGCAGTTTACTCCAGGCACATCGCAGTGGGGAGCTGTTTTTT.

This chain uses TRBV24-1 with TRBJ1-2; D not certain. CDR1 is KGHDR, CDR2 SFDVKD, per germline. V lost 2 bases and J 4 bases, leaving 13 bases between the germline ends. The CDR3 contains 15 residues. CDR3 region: CATSDSLGPVYGYTF. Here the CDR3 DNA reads TGTGCCACCAGTGATTCTCTGGGCCCCGTCTATGGCTACACCTTC.

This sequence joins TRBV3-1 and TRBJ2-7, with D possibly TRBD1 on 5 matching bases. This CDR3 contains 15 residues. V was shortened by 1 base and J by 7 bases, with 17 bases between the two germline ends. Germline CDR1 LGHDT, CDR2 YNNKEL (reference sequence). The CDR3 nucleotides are TGTGCCAGCAGCCAAGGAATAACAGGTGGTGCGGAGCAGTACTTC. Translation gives CASSQGITGGAEQYF.

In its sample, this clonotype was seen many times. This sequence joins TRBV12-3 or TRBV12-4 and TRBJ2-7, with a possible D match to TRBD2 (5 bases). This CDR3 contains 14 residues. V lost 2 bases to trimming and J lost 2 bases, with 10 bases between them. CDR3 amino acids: CASSLTGNPYEQYF. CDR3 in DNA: TGTGCCAGCAGTTTAACCGGGAACCCCTACGAGCAGTACTTC.

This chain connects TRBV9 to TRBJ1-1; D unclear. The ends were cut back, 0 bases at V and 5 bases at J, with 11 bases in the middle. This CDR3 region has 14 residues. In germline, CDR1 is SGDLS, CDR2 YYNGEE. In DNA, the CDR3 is TGTGCCAGCAGCGTAGCTCCCCAGCGGACTGAAGCTTTCTTT. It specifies CASSVAPQRTEAFF.

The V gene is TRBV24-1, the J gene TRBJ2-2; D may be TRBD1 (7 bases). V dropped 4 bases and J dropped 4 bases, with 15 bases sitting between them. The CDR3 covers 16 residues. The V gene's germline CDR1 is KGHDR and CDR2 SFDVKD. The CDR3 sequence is CATSDPGRGATGELFF. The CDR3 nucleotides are TGTGCCACCAGTGACCCAGGCAGGGGGGCCACCGGGGAGCTGTTTTTT.

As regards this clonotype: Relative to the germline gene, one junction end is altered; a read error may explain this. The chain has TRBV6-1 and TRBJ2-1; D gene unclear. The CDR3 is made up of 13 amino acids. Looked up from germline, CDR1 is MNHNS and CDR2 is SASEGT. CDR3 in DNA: TGTGCCAGCAGTGAAGAGGGCTGGAATTTTGTACTCTTC. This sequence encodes CASSEEGWNFVLF.

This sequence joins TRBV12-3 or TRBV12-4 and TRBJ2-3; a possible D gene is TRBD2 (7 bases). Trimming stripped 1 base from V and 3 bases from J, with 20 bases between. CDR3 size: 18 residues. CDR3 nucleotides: TGTGCCAGCAGTTTAGAAGGGGGGGCCTTTGGGATAACAGATACGCAGTATTTT. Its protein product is CASSLEGGAFGITDTQYF.

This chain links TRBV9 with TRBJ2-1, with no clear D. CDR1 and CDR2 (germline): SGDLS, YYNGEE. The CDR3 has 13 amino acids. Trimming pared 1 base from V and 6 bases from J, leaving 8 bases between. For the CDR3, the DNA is TGTGCCAGCAGCGTATCTAAGGGCAATGAGCAGTTCTTC. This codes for CASSVSKGNEQFF.

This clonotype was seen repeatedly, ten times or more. CDR3 amino acids: CASSLKRATGRSTEAFF. CDR3 nucleotides: TGTGCCAGCAGTTTAAAGAGGGCTACAGGGAGGAGCACTGAAGCTTTCTTT. The rearrangement uses TRBV12-3 or TRBV12-4 and TRBJ1-1; D is possibly TRBD1 (6 bases). The CDR3 totals 17 residues. V lost 2 bases and J lost 4, with 20 bases in between.

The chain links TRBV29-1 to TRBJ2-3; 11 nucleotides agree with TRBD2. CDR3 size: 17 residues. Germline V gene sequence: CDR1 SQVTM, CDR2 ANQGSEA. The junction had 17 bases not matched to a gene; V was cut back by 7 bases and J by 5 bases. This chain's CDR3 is CSAAPRVSGGAEDTQYF. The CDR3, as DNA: TGCAGCGCAGCTCCCCGGGTTAGCGGGGGGGCGGAAGATACGCAGTATTTT.

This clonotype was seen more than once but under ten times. The DNA of the CDR3 is TGCAGTGCTAGCGCTCCAGGGGGCTGGGGCTATGGCTACACCTTC. Translation: CSASAPGGWGYGYTF. V and J are TRBV20-1 and TRBJ1-2; 8 bases are shared with TRBD1. The V gene end was trimmed by 3 bases and the J gene end by 4 bases; junction bases not matched to a gene: 10. The CDR3 has 15 residues. Germline V gene data show CDR1 as DFQATT and CDR2 as SNEGSKA (reference sequence).

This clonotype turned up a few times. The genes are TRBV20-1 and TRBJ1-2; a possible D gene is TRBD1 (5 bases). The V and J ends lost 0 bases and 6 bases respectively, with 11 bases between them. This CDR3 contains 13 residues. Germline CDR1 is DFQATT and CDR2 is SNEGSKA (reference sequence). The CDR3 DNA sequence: TGCAGTGCTAGAGATCCGATAGGGGATGGCTACACCTTC. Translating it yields CSARDPIGDGYTF.

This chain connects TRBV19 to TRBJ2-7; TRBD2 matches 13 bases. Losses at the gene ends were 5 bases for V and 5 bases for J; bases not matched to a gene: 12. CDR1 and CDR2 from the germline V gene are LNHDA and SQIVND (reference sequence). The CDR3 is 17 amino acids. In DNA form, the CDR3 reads TGTGCCAGTAGTCAGGACCGGACTAGCGGGAGTAGCGACGAGCAGTACTTC. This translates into CASSQDRTSGSSDEQYF.

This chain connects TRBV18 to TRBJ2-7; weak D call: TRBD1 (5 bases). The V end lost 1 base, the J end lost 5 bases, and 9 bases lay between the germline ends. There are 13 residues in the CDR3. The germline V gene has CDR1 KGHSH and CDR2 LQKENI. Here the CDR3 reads CASSPQGFNEQYF. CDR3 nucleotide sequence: TGTGCCAGCTCACCACAGGGGTTCAACGAGCAGTACTTC. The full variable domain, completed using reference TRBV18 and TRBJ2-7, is NAGVMQNPRHLVRRRGQEARLRCSPMKGHSHVYWYRQLPEEGLKFMVYLQKENIIDESGMPKERFSAEFPKEGPSILRIQQVVRGDSAAYFCASSPQGFNEQYFGPGTRLTVT.

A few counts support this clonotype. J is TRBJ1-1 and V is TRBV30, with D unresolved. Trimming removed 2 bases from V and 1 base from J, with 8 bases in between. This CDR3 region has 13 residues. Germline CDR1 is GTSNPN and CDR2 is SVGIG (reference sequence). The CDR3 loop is CAWSRSSNTEAFF. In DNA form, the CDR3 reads TGTGCCTGGAGTCGCAGCTCGAACACTGAAGCTTTCTTT.